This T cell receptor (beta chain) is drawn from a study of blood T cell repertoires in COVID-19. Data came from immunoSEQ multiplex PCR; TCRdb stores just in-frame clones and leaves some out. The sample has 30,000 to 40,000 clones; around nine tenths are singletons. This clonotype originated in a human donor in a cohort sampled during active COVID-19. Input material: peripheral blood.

The CDR3 sequence is CASSPPDRGGLFF. CDR3 DNA: TGTGCCAGCTCACCGCCCGACAGGGGAGGACTGTTTTTT. The J gene is TRBJ1-4, the V gene TRBV18; 8 positions match TRBD1. The CDR3 has 13 residues. Trimming removed 3 bases from V and 13 bases from J; junction bases left unmatched: 7. In germline, CDR1 is KGHSH, CDR2 LQKENI.